The clone carrying this TCR beta chain was detected only a few times. Its specificity is unknown. TCRdb re-analysed the 5' RACE reads in MiXCR, keeping a single row per CDR3 protein. The sample consists of under 550,000 distinct CDR3 sequences, more than 25% of them appearing once. The sample is drawn from a study of CD8 T cells in ankylosing spondylitis. Study-level results: Matched synovial fluid from ankylosing spondylitis patients was reported to be enriched for disease-linked clones. Ankylosing spondylitis blood appeared to be characterized by a TCR beta motif of about eight highly homologous variants.

V lost 5 bases, J lost 2 bases, and 8 bases lay in between. The germline CDR1 and CDR2 sequences are KGHDR and SFDVKD. The CDR3 loop spans 14 amino acids. Source material: blood, either unsorted or a sorted T cell fraction (not recorded which). This clonotype was obtained from a male donor with ankylosing spondylitis. This chain uses TRBV24-1 with TRBJ2-2; no firm D call. This chain's CDR3 is CATSVAGNTGELFF. The CDR3 DNA reads as TGTGCCACCAGTGTGGCAGGAAACACCGGGGAGCTGTTTTTT.